This T cell receptor (beta chain) was found in a study of cytomegalovirus exposure and HLA in healthy donors (dated by TCRdb to the late 2010s). Looking at the study overall: An earlier analysis of several hundred of the donors reported approximately 300 Gb of sequence data and roughly 100 million unique TCR beta sequences from 150 million to 200 million T cells. The study used immunosequencing to profile the T cell repertoires of 670 or so subjects and linked those repertoires to cytomegalovirus serostatus. Four to six DR-DQ haplotypes were handled as single units for association and clustering, since linkage in the cohort was strong. A later genetic analysis used genome-wide SNP genotypes for about 60% of the roughly 700 donors, treating that subset as a discovery cohort. The study aimed to test whether signatures of past pathogen exposure could be identified by cataloging public T cell receptors. HLA typing covered class I and class II loci at four-digit resolution. In a later analysis, previously published TCR beta repertoires from 666 donors were re-analyzed and high-resolution HLA genotyping was added so that TCR occurrence patterns could be studied. High-throughput TCR immunosequencing, statistical association of individual TCRs with disease status, and machine learning were combined to predict cytomegalovirus infection status. The genetic ancestry cluster associated with self-reported Caucasian donors included about 84% of the roughly 400 genotyped donors. An earlier analysis of around 580 of the donors used high-throughput TCR beta sequencing to judge whether each TCR beta V gene segment behaved as functional or pseudogenic. A separate validation cohort of about 110 different subjects was used in addition to the approximately 670-subject first cohort. Typing coverage differed by locus: A, B, C, DRB1 and DQB1 were typed in roughly 620-630 donors, DQA1 in about 550, DPA1 in approximately 610, and DPB1 in 450 to 480. Among a few hundred genotyped donors of the cohort, an average of about 240,000 unique TCR beta nucleotide sequences were sequenced per donor, roughly 18% of them non-productive. All discovery cohort repertoires had been generated using a single sequencing platform. Donor age, sex, ethnicity and CMV serostatus were compiled together with the repertoire data. An early release covering over 500 HLA-typed donors comprised 250 to 350 gigabases of sequencing data and 65 million to 100 million unique TCR sequences. Rather than using new phenotypic data, the later analysis identified candidate immune exposures from TCR beta sequences and from how often those sequences occurred across donors.

Library creation used the immunoSEQ multiplex PCR assay. For the multiplex PCR, a mixture combining 60 forward primers for TCR Vbeta segments and 13 reverse primers for TCR Jbeta segments was used. The CDR3 region of rearranged TCR beta genes was amplified from genomic DNA with a multiplex PCR assay. The amplified TCR beta libraries were sequenced on the Illumina HiSeq System as 87-base-pair reads. The published analysis was carried out like this. A later analysis counted about 80 million unique TCR beta chains across the 600 to 850 repertoires, and around 9.9 million of these chains were shared by at least two donors. To remove PCR and sequencing errors, raw reads were error-corrected and collapsed into unique sequences using a nearest-neighbor algorithm that merged closely related sequences. To assign V, D and J gene segments, CDR3 sequences were aligned to IMGT reference sequences. For a sequence to be retained, a match of at least six nucleotides was required to both a V gene segment and a J gene segment. A rearrangement was called productive if the CDR3 had no stop codons and remained in frame with V and J, and every other rearrangement was called non-productive. Following IMGT convention, CDR3 was defined as the stretch from the second conserved V-encoded cysteine up to the conserved J-encoded phenylalanine. The earlier analysis of around 640 of the donors excluded sequences that lacked an unambiguous match to a single V gene segment. An earlier analysis of several hundred of the donors called V segments functional above 56.7% productive rearrangements and segregating when the between-donor standard deviation exceeded 5%. To diagnose cytomegalovirus status from the catalog of TCR beta chain sequences, a statistical classification framework was built. A later analysis assigned V and J genes by comparing TCR nucleotide sequences with IMGT/GENE-DB human TR gene sequences. Using the TCRdist pipeline, a later analysis assigned CDR3 sequences along with most-parsimonious VDJ recombination scenarios. In a later analysis, every TCR beta chain was defined by the combination of its CDR3 amino acid sequence and its V-gene family, and reads without a unique V-gene family were dropped. A later analysis removed 500 to 650 highly shared, low-generation-probability nucleotide sequences to deal with suspected cross-contamination and a sequencing artifact. A later analysis calculated a clonal expansion index for each public chain from normalized within-repertoire ranks of inferred template counts. Generation probabilities in a later analysis came from a VDJ recombination model fitted to out-of-frame rearrangements, and those results were checked against IGoR. Hypergeometric tests were used in a later analysis to score TCR-TCR, TCR-HLA and TCR-CMV co-occurrence, with a repertoire-size bias correction applied to the TCR pairs. A later analysis estimated false discovery rates by permuting HLA or CMV assignments 20 times. In a later analysis, co-occurring TCRs were grouped using DBSCAN, and TCRdist sequence similarity was added for clustering within HLA-allele-positive subsets. Repertoires with fewer than 30,000 or more than 120,000 public chains were left out of co-occurrence clustering, as were roughly five repertoires with anomalous nucleotide sharing. This is the immuneACCESS table as TCRdb keeps it, with only in-frame sequences that have V and J called. A part of the clones is gone; compared with another copy, unresolved V genes explain less than half, and the rest is unexplained. The V and J calls and clone size were taken over from that table, and D and trimming were inferred from the DNA. Recorded for this sample are just over 200,000 clones; about 70% of them occurred a single time. The ten largest clones take up about 3% of the sample.

The cohort was made up of under 800 healthy bone marrow donors. At the time of sampling, all cohort members were nominally healthy, though unrecorded immune exposures were likely present. The donor tested CMV seropositive and was one of the 289 seropositive cohort members. Every donor gave a peripheral blood sample, and the peripheral blood mononuclear cells from that sample were used for TCR beta sequencing. Genomic DNA extraction from the blood cell samples was performed with the Qiagen DNeasy Blood Extraction Kit. Study-level results and caveats: An association between a missense DCLRE1C variant and V-gene and J-gene trimming of TCR beta chains was found in a later genetic analysis and replicated in an independent cohort. A later genetic analysis reported fewer N-insertions in productive TCRs among donors in an Asian-associated ancestry cluster than the roughly 670-donor mean. A later analysis found that HLA-associated TCR beta chains were more clonally expanded and had lower generation probabilities than equally common non-associated chains. Three of the identified cytomegalovirus-associated TCR beta chains were confirmed in vitro to be specific for cytomegalovirus antigens. Presence/absence analyses assumed roughly uniform sequencing depth across donors, an assumption that may not hold. Some IMGT-functional V segments, including TRBV6-2 and TRBV6-3, could not be distinguished by the 87-base-pair reads and were therefore excluded. In a later analysis, most CMV-associated TCR beta chains were found to appear HLA-restricted, with HLA associations seemingly driven largely by CMV exposure. While some public TCRs were present in many individuals, most TCR sequences turned up only very rarely across donors. Because HLA typing was unavailable for some donors at each locus, only the typed subset was used in association tests. The authors suggested that the approach could potentially be generalized to other disease states and immunological phenotypes. Correlated functional status among segregating V segments might reflect linkage disequilibrium, but an unknown experimental factor could not be ruled out. The sequencing pipeline was judged likely to have produced a cluster of highly shared sequence variants as a technical artifact. Because counts were too low, about 18 rarely observed V segments, including chromosome 9 orphons, were excluded from the earlier analysis of 587 of the donors. In this cohort, only TCR beta chains were sequenced, and detectable features were limited by the absence of alpha or paired-chain data. Broadly in line with IMGT annotations, most TCR beta V segments showed up in productive rearrangements about 87% or about 30% of the time in an earlier analysis of approximately 640 of the donors. When HLA alleles, especially DR and DQ, strongly co-occurred, TCR associations were difficult to assign to individual alleles. CMV serostatus was the only immune exposure information available for the cohort. In a later analysis, the rate of TCR association differed among HLA loci, with DRB1 alleles having the most associated TCRs and HLA-C alleles having the fewest. A further reported finding was that TCR beta sequences accurately predicted the HLA-A and HLA-B alleles for most subjects in the first cohort. In both the original and validation cohorts, the classifier was reported to diagnose cytomegalovirus status with high specificity and sensitivity. According to a later analysis, parvovirus B19, influenza, CMV and Epstein-Barr virus appeared linked to several top co-occurrence clusters. The study listed approximately 160 TCR beta chains as associated with cytomegalovirus. A later analysis associated 17,000 or so TCR beta sequences with specific HLA alleles at a false discovery rate of 0.05.

At the junction V is shortened by 3 bases and J by 5 bases, with 5 bases in between. The CDR3 numbers 13 residues from cysteine through phenylalanine. This entry keeps only the CDR3 DNA: 39 bases, framed from base 1. From the germline V gene (reference sequence), CDR1 is LNHNV and CDR2 is YYDKDF. Worth noting for this clone: Which antigen it targets is not known. There are no base qualities to consult, and no much larger clone falls within one base.

Source material: PBMCs. This clonotype originated in a man aged 40-55 years in good health and CMV-seropositive. This chain is built from TRBV15 and TRBJ1-6; the D segment could be TRBD1, given 5 matching bases. DNA sequence: TGTGCCACCAGCAGGACAGATAATTCACCCCTCCACTTT. The resulting protein is CATSRTDNSPLHF.